This T cell receptor (beta chain) is drawn from a study of T cell responses to AZD1222 COVID-19 vaccine. Measured with immunoSEQ multiplex PCR; TCRdb has only the in-frame clones, and not every one. The sample holds about 110,000 clones, about 90% seen once. Trimming left V 4 bases short and J 6 bases short, with 21 bases between. The germline CDR1 and CDR2 sequences are SEHNR and FQNEAQ (reference sequence). This CDR3 spans 17 amino acids. This sequence originates from an adult who received the AZD1222 COVID-19 vaccine. V usage is TRBV7-9 and J usage is TRBJ2-2; D is unclear. The specimen comprised peripheral blood, sampled 28 days after the second AZD1222 dose. CDR3 in DNA: TGTGCCAGCAGCTCTCCAAGCGCAGGATGGTACGCCGGGGAGCTGTTTTTT. This gives the protein CASSSPSAGWYAGELFF.